This is a list of T cell receptor beta chains from one sample in a study of long-term antiretroviral therapy in people with HIV. Sequencing used immunoSEQ multiplex PCR; TCRdb keeps in-frame clones, though not all of them. The table lists tens of thousands of clones, 80% to 85% of them singletons, with around a quarter in the top ten. The input for sequencing was unsorted PBMCs, taken 0.4 years after starting antiretroviral therapy. Receptors originate from a middle-aged man with HIV. Each CDR3 is given with its conserved first and last residue. A D gene is named only where the DNA matches it firmly. Rows may omit the clone size; those that give it use once, few, many or a size class.

>.|TRBJ1-2|TRBV7-2|.
CASRDYGYTF
TGTGCCAGCAGGGATTATGGCTACACCTTC
>TRBD1|TRBJ1-5|TRBV19|.
CASRGGLTQPQHF
TGTGCCAGTAGAGGGGGCCTGACTCAGCCCCAGCATTTT
>TRBD1|TRBJ1-6|TRBV27|.
CASRWDRGAPLHF
TGTGCCAGCAGGTGGGACAGAGGGGCACCCCTCCACTTT
>.|TRBJ1-3|TRBV5-1|.
CASSLGELGNTIYF
TGCGCCAGCAGCTTGGGGGAGTTGGGAAACACCATATATTTT
>TRBD1|TRBJ1-2|TRBV7-9|once
CASSITGVGYGYTF
TGTGCCAGCAGCATAACAGGGGTTGGGTATGGCTACACCTTC
>.|TRBJ1-6|TRBV5-1|.
CASSLAVVGGSSPLHF
TGCGCCAGCAGCTTGGCCGTTGTAGGGGGTTCTTCACCCCTCCACTTT
>TRBD1|TRBJ2-2|TRBV13|.
CASSLDRGGTLTGELFF
TGTGCCAGCAGCTTAGACAGGGGCGGTACACTAACCGGGGAGCTGTTTTTT
>.|TRBJ2-7|TRBV30|.
CAWSVFPGYEQYF
TGTGCCTGGAGTGTTTTCCCAGGGTACGAGCAGTACTTC
>.|TRBJ1-3|TRBV7-6|.
CASSLEGAGRYSGNTIYF
TGTGCCAGCAGCTTAGAAGGGGCAGGGCGATACTCTGGAAACACCATATATTTT
>TRBD1|TRBJ2-1|TRBV6-5|.
CASSPGTGVIGEQFF
TGTGCCAGCAGCCCAGGGACAGGGGTTATTGGTGAGCAGTTCTTC
>.|TRBJ1-5|TRBV19|.
CASSIGEGEIFNQPQHF
TGTGCCAGTAGTATAGGGGAGGGTGAAATTTTCAATCAGCCCCAGCATTTT
>.|TRBJ2-5|TRBV15|.
CATSSQPWTGETQYF
TGTGCCACCAGCAGCCAGCCCTGGACTGGAGAGACCCAGTACTTC
>.|TRBJ1-5|TRBV28|.
CASSLHLGYQPQHF
TGTGCCAGCAGTTTACACCTTGGATATCAGCCCCAGCATTTT
>TRBD1|TRBJ2-2|TRBV10-1|.
CASSVTGLTGELFF
TGCGCCAGCAGTGTGACAGGGTTGACAGGGGAGCTGTTTTTT
>.|TRBJ2-1|TRBV5-6|.
CASSLDRGPYNEQFF
TGTGCCAGCAGCTTGGATCGGGGGCCCTACAATGAGCAGTTCTTC
>.|TRBJ1-2|TRBV4-1|few
CASSQDGGRGYGYTF
TGCGCCAGCAGCCAAGATGGTGGGCGCGGCTATGGCTACACCTTC
>.|TRBJ1-1|TRBV7-2|.
CASSLRETEAFF
TGTGCCAGCAGCTTAAGGGAGACTGAAGCTTTCTTT
>TRBD1|TRBJ2-3|TRBV7-9|.
CASSLGQADTQYF
TGTGCCAGCAGCTTGGGACAGGCGGATACGCAGTATTTT
>TRBD1|TRBJ1-4|TRBV7-2|.
CASRLTRQGSRDEKLFF
TGTGCCAGCAGATTAACTAGACAGGGCTCAAGGGATGAAAAACTGTTTTTT
>.|TRBJ2-3|TRBV30|.
CAWSRAGTSTDTQYF
TGTGCCTGGAGTCGGGCAGGCACAAGCACAGATACGCAGTATTTT
>.|TRBJ1-2|TRBV27|.
CASSLTTGTNYGYTF
TGTGCCAGCAGTTTAACGACAGGCACTAACTATGGCTACACCTTC
>.|TRBJ1-5|TRBV15|few
CATSRVTDNQPQHF
TGTGCCACCAGCAGAGTCACAGATAATCAGCCCCAGCATTTT
>TRBD1|TRBJ2-1|TRBV9|.
CASSVKGAVSYNEQFF
TGTGCCAGCAGCGTAAAGGGGGCGGTCAGCTACAATGAGCAGTTCTTC
>.|TRBJ1-3|TRBV9|.
CASSVGGDPWGNTIYF
TGTGCCAGCAGCGTAGGGGGGGACCCTTGGGGAAACACCATATATTTT
>.|TRBJ2-3|TRBV5-1|.
CASSLEAGDDTQYF
TGCGCCAGCAGCTTGGAGGCAGGGGACGATACGCAGTATTTT